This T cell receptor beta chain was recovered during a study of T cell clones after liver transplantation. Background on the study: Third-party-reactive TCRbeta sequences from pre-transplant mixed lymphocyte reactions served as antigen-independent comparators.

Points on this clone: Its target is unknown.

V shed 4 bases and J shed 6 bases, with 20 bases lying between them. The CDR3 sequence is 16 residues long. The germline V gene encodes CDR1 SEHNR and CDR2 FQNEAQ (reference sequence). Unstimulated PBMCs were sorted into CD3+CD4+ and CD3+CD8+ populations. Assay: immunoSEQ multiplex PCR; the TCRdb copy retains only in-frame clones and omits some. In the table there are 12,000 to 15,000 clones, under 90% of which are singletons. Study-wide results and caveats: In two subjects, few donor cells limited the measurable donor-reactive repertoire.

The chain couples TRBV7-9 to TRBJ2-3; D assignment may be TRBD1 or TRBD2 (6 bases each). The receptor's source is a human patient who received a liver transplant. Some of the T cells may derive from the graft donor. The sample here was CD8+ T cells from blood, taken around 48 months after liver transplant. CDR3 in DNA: TGTGCCAGCAGCTGGGGGGCTAGCGCATGGGCGGATACGCAGTATTTT. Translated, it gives CASSWGASAWADTQYF.